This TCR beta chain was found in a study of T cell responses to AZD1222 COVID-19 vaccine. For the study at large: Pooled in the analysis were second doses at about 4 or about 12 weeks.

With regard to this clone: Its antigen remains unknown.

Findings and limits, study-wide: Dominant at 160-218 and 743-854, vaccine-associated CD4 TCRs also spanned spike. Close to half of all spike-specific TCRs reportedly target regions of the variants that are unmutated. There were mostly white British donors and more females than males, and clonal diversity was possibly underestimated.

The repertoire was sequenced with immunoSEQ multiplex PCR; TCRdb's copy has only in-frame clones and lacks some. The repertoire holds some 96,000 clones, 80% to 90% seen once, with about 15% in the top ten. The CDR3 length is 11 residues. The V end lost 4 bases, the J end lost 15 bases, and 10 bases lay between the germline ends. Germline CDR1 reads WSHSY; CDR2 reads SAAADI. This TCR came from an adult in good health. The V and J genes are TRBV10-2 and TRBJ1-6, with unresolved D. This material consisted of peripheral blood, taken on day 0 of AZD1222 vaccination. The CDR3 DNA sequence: TGCGCCAGCAGTGTTGACCGACACCTCCACTTT. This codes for CASSVDRHLHF.